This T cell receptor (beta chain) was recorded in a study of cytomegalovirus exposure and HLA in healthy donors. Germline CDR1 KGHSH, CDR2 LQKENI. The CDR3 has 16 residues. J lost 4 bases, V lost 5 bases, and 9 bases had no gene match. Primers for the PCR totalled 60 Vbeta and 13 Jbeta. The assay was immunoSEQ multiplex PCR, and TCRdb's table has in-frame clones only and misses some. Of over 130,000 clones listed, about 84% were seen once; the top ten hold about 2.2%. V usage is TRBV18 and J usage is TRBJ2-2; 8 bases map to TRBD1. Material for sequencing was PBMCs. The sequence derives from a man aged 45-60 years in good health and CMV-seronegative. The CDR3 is CASSSRQGSSTGELFF. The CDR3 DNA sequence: TGTGCCAGCTCATCCCGACAGGGGAGCTCCACCGGGGAGCTGTTTTTT.